This TCR beta chain was identified in a study of graft-versus-host responses after intestinal transplantation (dated by TCRdb to about 2021). Study-level background: The transplants that recipients got were multivisceral, liver-intestinal, or isolated intestinal. All recipients received anti-thymocyte globulin induction followed by maintenance tacrolimus and steroids for roughly three years. Bulk TCR-beta CDR3 sequencing was used to track graft-versus-host and host-versus-graft alloreactive T cell clones in the graft, circulation and bone marrow after intestinal transplantation. Alloreactive clones were identified by sequencing pre-transplant mixed lymphocyte reaction products and comparing them with unstimulated pre-transplant donor and recipient T cells. A cohort of 24 intestinal transplant recipients, including one retransplant, was enrolled, and 3 patients lacking pretransplant specimens were excluded. Donor T cell macrochimerism was defined as a peak of at least 4% donor T cells among recipient peripheral blood mononuclear cells. Rather than going through the commercial service, samples from a few later patients were sequenced in-house on an Illumina MiSeq and processed with MiXCR.

A distance of 17 bases separates the germline ends of V and J, which lose 5 bases and 3 bases respectively. From the cysteine through the phenylalanine, the CDR3 covers 16 amino acids. The only DNA kept is the CDR3, 48 bases in frame from the first base. CDR1 and CDR2, per the germline V gene, are SGHVS and FNYEAQ. To prepare the library, the immunoSEQ multiplex PCR assay was applied. Adaptive Biotechnologies carried out high-throughput TCR-beta CDR3 sequencing of genomic DNA for most patients. The paper's processing steps were these. TCR sequencing data for approximately 19 patients were retrieved from Adaptive's ImmunoSEQ software; a few other patients were processed with MiXCR and VDJtools. CDR3 nucleotide sequences shared between donor and recipient were removed because the origin of such sequences could not be assigned. Alloreactive clones required at least 2-fold expansion over unstimulated cells and minimum CFSE-low frequency of 0.002% (template counts) or 0.001% (read counts). A clone was considered mappable if detected in the sequenced pre-transplant spleen, lymph node, or MLR CFSE-low populations of the donor or recipient. The cumulative frequency of alloreactive clones was calculated as a percentage of all sequences, weighted by copy number. In its TCRdb copy, this immuneACCESS table keeps in-frame sequences only and misses some clones. Where compared with another copy, unresolved V genes explain less than half of these, and the others have no known cause. V, J and clone size reflect that table, while D and trimming were determined from the DNA. This sample is represented by some 40,000 clones; 80% to 95% of them were singletons. 3.6% of the sample belongs to the ten largest clones.

The table lists this clone with a count of one. No antigen is known for it. No base qualities exist here, and no much larger clone lies one base off it. Overall results and qualifications from the work: Early after transplant, peak levels of circulating GvH clones were found to be associated with declines in HvG clones. The conclusions were limited by the relatively low number and heterogeneity of the intestinal transplant patients. In the allografts of patients with donor T cell macrochimerism, GvH to HvG T cell clonal ratios were high. GvH clones turned up in recipient bone marrow, with some appearing earlier in ileal mucosa or blood, a pattern consistent with an intestinal mucosal origin.

Blood samples were collected up to 4 times in the first month after transplant and then at least monthly when available. Recombination joined TRBV7-6 with TRBJ1-3, with TRBD1 perhaps the D gene, on 5 matching bases. The sequenced sample was PBMCs, obtained nearly 750 days after intestinal transplantation. The sequence was obtained from a human patient who received an intestinal transplant, so some T cells may come from the graft donor. The CDR3 sequence is CASSNPLARGGNTIYF. In nucleotides, the sequence is TGTGCCAGCAGCAACCCGTTAGCAAGGGGTGGAAACACCATATATTTT.